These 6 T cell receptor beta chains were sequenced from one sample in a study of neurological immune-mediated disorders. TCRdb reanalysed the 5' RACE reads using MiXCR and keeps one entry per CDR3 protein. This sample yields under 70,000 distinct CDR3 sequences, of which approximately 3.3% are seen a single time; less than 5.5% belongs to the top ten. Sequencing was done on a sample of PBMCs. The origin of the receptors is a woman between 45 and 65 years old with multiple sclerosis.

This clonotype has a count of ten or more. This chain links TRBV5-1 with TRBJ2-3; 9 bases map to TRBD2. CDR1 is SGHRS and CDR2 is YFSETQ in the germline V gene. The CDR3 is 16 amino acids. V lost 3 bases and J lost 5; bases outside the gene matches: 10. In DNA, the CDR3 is TGCGCCAGCAGCTACAATTTAGCGGGGGAGAAAGATACGCAGTATTTT. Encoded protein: CASSYNLAGEKDTQYF.

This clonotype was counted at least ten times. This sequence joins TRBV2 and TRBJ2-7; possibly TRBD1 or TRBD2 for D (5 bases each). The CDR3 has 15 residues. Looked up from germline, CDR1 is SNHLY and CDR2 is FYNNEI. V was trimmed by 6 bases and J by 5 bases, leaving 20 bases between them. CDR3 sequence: CASSPGRAGRDEQYF. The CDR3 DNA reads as TGTGCCAGCAGCCCGGGAAGGGCAGGGCGAGACGAGCAGTACTTC.

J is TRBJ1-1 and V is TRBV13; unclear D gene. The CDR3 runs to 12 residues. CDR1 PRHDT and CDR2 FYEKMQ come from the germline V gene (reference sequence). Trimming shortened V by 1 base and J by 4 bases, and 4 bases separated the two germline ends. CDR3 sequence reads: CASSLEATEAFF. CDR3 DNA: TGTGCCAGCAGCTTAGAGGCCACTGAAGCTTTCTTT.

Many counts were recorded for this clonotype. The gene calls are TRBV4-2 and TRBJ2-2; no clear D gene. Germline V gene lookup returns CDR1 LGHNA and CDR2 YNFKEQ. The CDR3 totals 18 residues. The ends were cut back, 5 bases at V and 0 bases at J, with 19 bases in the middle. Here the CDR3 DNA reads TGTGCCAGCAGCTCCCAACCCGTGGGTCCGGCGAACACCGGGGAGCTGTTTTTT. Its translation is CASSSQPVGPANTGELFF.

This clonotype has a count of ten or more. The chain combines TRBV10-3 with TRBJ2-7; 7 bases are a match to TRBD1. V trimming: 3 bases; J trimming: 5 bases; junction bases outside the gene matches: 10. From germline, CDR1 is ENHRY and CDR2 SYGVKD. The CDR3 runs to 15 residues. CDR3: CAISDLLTGTDEQYF. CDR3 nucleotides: TGTGCCATCAGTGACCTTTTGACAGGGACGGACGAGCAGTACTTC.

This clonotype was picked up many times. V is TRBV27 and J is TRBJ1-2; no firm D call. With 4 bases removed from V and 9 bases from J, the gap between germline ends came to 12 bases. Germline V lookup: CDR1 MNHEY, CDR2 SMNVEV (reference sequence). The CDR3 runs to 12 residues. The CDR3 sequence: CASSYRGESYTF. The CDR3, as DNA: TGTGCCAGCAGTTATCGGGGAGAGAGCTACACCTTC.